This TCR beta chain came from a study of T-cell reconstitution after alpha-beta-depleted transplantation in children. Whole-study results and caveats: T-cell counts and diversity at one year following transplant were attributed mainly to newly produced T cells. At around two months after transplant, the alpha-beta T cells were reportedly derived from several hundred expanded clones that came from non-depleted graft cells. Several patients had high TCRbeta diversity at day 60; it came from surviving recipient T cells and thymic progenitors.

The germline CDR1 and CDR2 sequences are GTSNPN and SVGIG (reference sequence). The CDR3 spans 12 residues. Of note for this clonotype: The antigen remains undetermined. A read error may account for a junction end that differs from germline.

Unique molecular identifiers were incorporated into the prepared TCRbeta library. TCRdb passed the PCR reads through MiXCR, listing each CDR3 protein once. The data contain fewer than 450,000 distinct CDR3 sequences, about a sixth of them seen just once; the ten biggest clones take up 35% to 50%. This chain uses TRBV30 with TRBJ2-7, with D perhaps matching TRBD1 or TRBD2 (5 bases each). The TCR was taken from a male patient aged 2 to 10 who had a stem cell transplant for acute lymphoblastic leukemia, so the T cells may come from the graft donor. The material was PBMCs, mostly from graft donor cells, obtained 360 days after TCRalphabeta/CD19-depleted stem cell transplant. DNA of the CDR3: TGTGCCTATTCAGGGAGTTCCTACGAGCAGTGCTTC. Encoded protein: CAYSGSSYEQCF.